A selection of T cell receptor beta chains follows, all from one sample in a study of shared clonotypes between healthy human individuals. This table comes from immunoSEQ multiplex PCR, and its TCRdb copy is limited to in-frame clones, with some not included. The table shows 2 million to 3 million clones, with over 85% occurring only once. The sequencing sample was made of naive CD4+ T cells sorted from blood. The receptors come from a man between 18 and 29 years old in good health. Both conserved end residues are part of each CDR3. The D gene is left open where the match is weak. The listing skips clone size in some rows; elsewhere it reads once, few, many or a size class.

.,TRBV18,TRBJ2-1,TRBD1,TGTGCCAGCTCACTCGGACAGGGTAGCTCCTACAATGAGCAGTTCTTC,CASSLGQGSSYNEQFF
.,TRBV10-3,TRBJ2-7,TRBD2,TGTGCCATCAGTGATTCCGGGACTAGGATTGCAGAGCAGTACTTC,CAISDSGTRIAEQYF
.,TRBV5-1,TRBJ1-2,.,TGCGCCAGCAGCTTAGTAGGGGCTAACTATGGCTACACCTTC,CASSLVGANYGYTF
once,TRBV18,TRBJ1-2,TRBD1,TGTGCCAGCTCACCCCTCACAGGGGAGGGCTACACCTTC,CASSPLTGEGYTF
once,TRBV20-1,TRBJ1-6,.,TGCAGTGCTAGTAGAGATTCACCCCTCCACTTT,CSASRDSPLHF
.,TRBV6-5,TRBJ2-5,TRBD2,TGTGCCAGCAGTTACTCCGGGACTAGCAGTCGAGAGACCCAGTACTTC,CASSYSGTSSRETQYF
.,TRBV7-2,TRBJ2-5,.,TGTGCCAGCAGCTTAGCTCAAATGGAGACCCAGTACTTC,CASSLAQMETQYF
.,TRBV6-5,TRBJ2-7,.,TGTGCCAGCAGTTACTCGCGGGCAAGGATCGAGCAGTACTTC,CASSYSRARIEQYF
.,TRBV5-6,TRBJ1-2,TRBD1,TGTGCCAGCAGGACCCCCGGGACAGGGGACTATGGCTACACCTTC,CASRTPGTGDYGYTF
.,TRBV7-7,TRBJ2-1,TRBD2,TGTGCTAGCAGCTTGCGACTAGCGGGTGACAATGAGCAGTTCTTC,CASSLRLAGDNEQFF
.,TRBV19,TRBJ2-5,.,TGTGCCAGTACCCAGACGGCACCGGGGCCACAGTACTTC,CASTQTAPGPQYF
.,TRBV6-6,TRBJ1-1,.,TGTGCCAGCAGTTTAACATCGAACACTGAAGCTTTCTTT,CASSLTSNTEAFF
.,TRBV6-1,TRBJ2-7,.,TGTGCCAGCAGTCGACAGTGGATGAACTACGAGCAGTACTTC,CASSRQWMNYEQYF
.,TRBV7-2,TRBJ1-2,.,TGTGCCAGCAGCTTAGAACAGGGCCCCTATGGCTACACCTTC,CASSLEQGPYGYTF
.,TRBV21-1,TRBJ1-1,.,TGTGCCAGCAGCAGCCCAACAGGGCGCGCGGCTTTCTTT,CASSSPTGRAAFF
.,TRBV25-1,TRBJ2-5,TRBD2,TGTGCCAGCAGTGAAGTATACGCTAGCGGCAAGGAGACCCAGTACTTC,CASSEVYASGKETQYF
.,TRBV5-1,TRBJ1-1,.,TGCGCCAGCAGCCCCTCAACAGGGAACACTGAAGCTTTCTTT,CASSPSTGNTEAFF
.,TRBV30,TRBJ2-4,.,TGTGCCTGGAGTGCAGGTCCACCGAAAGGAGCCAAAAACATTCAGTACTTC,CAWSAGPPKGAKNIQYF
once,TRBV5-6,TRBJ2-3,.,TGTGCCAGCAGGGTGGGTAGGGCGGCAGATACGCAGTATTTT,CASRVGRAADTQYF
.,TRBV30,TRBJ2-7,.,TGTGCCTTCCGACAGCCCTACGAGCAGTACTTC,CAFRQPYEQYF
.,TRBV10-3,TRBJ1-5,TRBD1,TGTGCCACAAGACAGGGGGCTCAGCCCCAGCATTTT,CATRQGAQPQHF
.,TRBV2,TRBJ2-7,TRBD2,TGTGCCAGCAGTGAAATGGCTAGCGGATCGGTGGAGCAGTACTTC,CASSEMASGSVEQYF
.,TRBV28,TRBJ2-2,.,TGTGCCAGCAGTACCCTACAGTGGGGGCATAGTGACGGGGAGCTGTTTTTT,CASSTLQWGHSDGELFF
.,TRBV6-1,TRBJ2-4,.,TGTGCCAGCAGTGAAATGATAGGTAGACCCAAAAACATTCAGTACTTC,CASSEMIGRPKNIQYF
.,TRBV10-3,TRBJ2-5,TRBD2,TGTGCCATCAGTGAACGAGCGGGGGAAGAGACCCAGTACTTC,CAISERAGEETQYF
.,TRBV18,TRBJ2-7,.,TGTGCCAGCTCACCACTGAATTACTACGAGCAGTACTTC,CASSPLNYYEQYF
.,TRBV5-6,TRBJ2-3,TRBD1,TGTGCCAGCAGCTTGGGACAGGGATTTAGCACAGATACGCAGTATTTT,CASSLGQGFSTDTQYF
.,TRBV11-2,TRBJ2-1,.,TGTGCCAGCAGCCAAGAAAGAGGGAATGAGCAGTTCTTC,CASSQERGNEQFF
.,TRBV7-6,TRBJ1-1,.,TGTGCCAGCAGCTCAATGGCGGGGGGCAGGGACACTGAAGCTTTCTTT,CASSSMAGGRDTEAFF
.,TRBV2,TRBJ2-1,TRBD1,TGTGCCAGCAAACGGGACAGTTACAATGAGCAGTTCTTC,CASKRDSYNEQFF
.,TRBV7-2,TRBJ2-1,TRBD2,TGTGCCAGCAGCCCGGGGGGAGCGGGAGGGAATGAGCAGTTCTTC,CASSPGGAGGNEQFF
.,TRBV25-1,TRBJ2-2,.,TGTGCCAGCAGTGAAATCGGCGGCACCGGGGAGCTGTTTTTT,CASSEIGGTGELFF
once,TRBV18,TRBJ2-1,.,TGTGCCAGCTCACCAACAGGAGGTTTAAGGCATGAGCAGTTCTTC,CASSPTGGLRHEQFF
.,TRBV15,TRBJ2-7,TRBD2,TGTGCCACCAGCAGAGATACGGCTAGCGGCGCCTACGAGCAGTACTTC,CATSRDTASGAYEQYF
.,TRBV6-5,TRBJ2-7,TRBD2,TGTGCCAGCAGCCCCCGGGGGGACTACGAGCAGTACTTC,CASSPRGDYEQYF
few,TRBV18,TRBJ1-2,TRBD1,TGTGCCAGCTCATCCACACAGGGGCCTTGGGGCTACACCTTC,CASSSTQGPWGYTF
.,TRBV9,TRBJ2-5,.,TGTGCCAGCAGCCGATTCGAGGGAATCCAAGAGACCCAGTACTTC,CASSRFEGIQETQYF
.,TRBV11-2,TRBJ2-3,TRBD2,TGTGCCAGCAGCTTAGCGGGAGGGTTGACAGATACGCAGTATTTT,CASSLAGGLTDTQYF
.,TRBV18,TRBJ1-3,TRBD1,TGTGCCAGCTCACCTGTCCGGGACAGGGCCTCTGGAAACACCATATATTTT,CASSPVRDRASGNTIYF
.,TRBV10-3,TRBJ1-5,TRBD1,TGTGCCTCGAAGAATGGACAGGATAGCAATCAGCCCCAGCATTTT,CASKNGQDSNQPQHF
.,TRBV2,TRBJ1-5,.,TGTGCCAGCAGGAAGGGAGGGTTTAGCAATCAGCCCCAGCATTTT,CASRKGGFSNQPQHF
few,TRBV6-1,TRBJ1-1,.,TGTGCCAGTCCTCCGGGGGTGAACACTGAAGCTTTCTTT,CASPPGVNTEAFF
once,TRBV5-1,TRBJ2-2,.,TGCGCCAGCAGCTTCGGACTGAACACCGGGGAGCTGTTTTTT,CASSFGLNTGELFF
.,TRBV7-2,TRBJ2-5,.,TGTGCCAGCAGCTTGGGGGCGCTAAGGGAGACCCAGTACTTC,CASSLGALRETQYF
.,TRBV6-5,TRBJ1-1,.,TGTGCCAGCAGCCCCGGCGGACTAAACACTGAAGCTTTCTTT,CASSPGGLNTEAFF
.,TRBV11-2,TRBJ2-3,.,TGTGCCAGCAGCTTAGCGTCCAGGGGGGTAGATACGCAGTATTTT,CASSLASRGVDTQYF
once,TRBV28,TRBJ1-4,.,TGTGCCAGCAGTCGAGTGGGCGAAGGGTCCAGGGAAAAACTGTTTTTT,CASSRVGEGSREKLFF